Below, 4 T cell receptor beta chains from the same sample are listed, as sequenced in a study of T cell repertoires in ileal Crohn's disease. Noted time point: inflamed ileum from the surgical specimen. The repertoire was sequenced with immunoSEQ multiplex PCR; TCRdb's copy has only in-frame clones and lacks some. Here the sample spans about 11,000 clones, around nine tenths being singletons. Sequencing was carried out using ileal tissue. These receptors all come from an adult with Crohn's disease.

The chain uses TRBV7-3 and TRBJ2-3, with a tentative D call TRBD1 (5 bases). The CDR3 length is 15 residues. The V and J ends lost 1 base and 2 bases respectively, with 10 bases between them. Germline CDR1 is SGHTA and CDR2 is FQGTGA. The CDR3 DNA reads TGTGCCAGCAGCTTAATGGGCAGGGTCACAGATACGCAGTATTTT. Translation: CASSLMGRVTDTQYF.

The CDR3 DNA sequence: TGTGCCAGCAGCCAGACAGGGTACAATCAGCCCCAGCATTTT. Encoded protein: CASSQTGYNQPQHF. V usage is TRBV7-6 and J usage is TRBJ1-5; the match to TRBD1 covers 7 bases. V lost 5 bases, J lost 3 bases, and 4 bases stayed unmatched. The CDR3 runs to 14 residues. CDR1 is SGHVS and CDR2 is FNYEAQ in the germline V gene.

This clone was seen a handful of times. This rearrangement joins TRBV12-5 to TRBJ2-5; 14 bases are a match to TRBD2. The V segment lost 0 bases and the J segment 4 bases; nucleotides outside the gene matches: 7. Germline CDR1 and CDR2: LGHNT and FRNRAP. CDR3 size: 18 residues. In DNA, the CDR3 is TGTGCTAGTGGTTTGGTACAGGGACTAGCGGGAGTAGGAGAGACCCAGTACTTC. Its protein is CASGLVQGLAGVGETQYF.

The chain joins TRBV2 to TRBJ2-1; 7 bases fit TRBD2. V dropped 8 bases and J dropped 14; count of bases not matched to a gene: 15. The V gene's germline CDR1 is SNHLY and CDR2 FYNNEI. The CDR3 covers 13 residues. The CDR3 sequence is CASLGGLPREEFF. CDR3 nucleotide sequence: TGTGCCAGCCTGGGGGGACTTCCCCGGGAGGAGTTCTTC.